Following are 27 T cell receptor beta chains from one sample sequenced in a study of graft-versus-host responses after intestinal transplantation. Assay: immunoSEQ multiplex PCR; the TCRdb copy retains only in-frame clones and omits some. This table has some 90,000 clones, roughly 85% appearing once. The antigens for these receptors are not known. Sequenced here: unstimulated CD4+ T cells sorted from spleen or lymph node cells, sampled before intestinal transplant. The receptors originated from a human donor who received an intestinal transplant.

V gene TRBV10-3 combines with J gene TRBJ2-1, with 11 positions matching TRBD2. J was trimmed by 8 bases and V by 10 bases; bases with no gene match: 13. In germline, CDR1 is ENHRY, CDR2 SYGVKD. The CDR3 has 15 amino acids. The CDR3 protein is CATESTSGRIDEQFF. CDR3 DNA: TGTGCCACCGAATCTACTAGCGGGAGAATCGATGAGCAGTTCTTC.

The gene calls are TRBV27 and TRBJ2-1, with 7 bases that match TRBD2. Trimming cost V 8 bases and J 6 bases; bases outside gene matches: 19. Germline assignment: CDR1 MNHEY and CDR2 SMNVEV (reference sequence). CDR3 length: 17 residues. CDR3 DNA sequence: TGTGCCAGCTCCCCAGAGTATGGGAGGGCTCGAAGCAATGAGCAGTTCTTC. Its translation is CASSPEYGRARSNEQFF.

The chain couples TRBV20-1 to TRBJ2-7, with 7 nucleotides matching TRBD1. The CDR3 totals 11 residues. The ends lost 6 bases at V and 4 bases at J; junction bases unmatched: 3. CDR1 is DFQATT, CDR2 SNEGSKA, per germline (reference sequence). The chain's CDR3 is CSARGLYEQYF. In DNA, the CDR3 is TGCAGTGCAAGGGGGCTATACGAGCAGTACTTC.

This chain links TRBV9 with TRBJ2-5; 9 nucleotides line up with TRBD2. The CDR3 covers 16 residues. V lost 4 bases and J lost 1; bases outside the gene matches: 8. Germline loops: CDR1 SGDLS, CDR2 YYNGEE. For the CDR3, the DNA is TGTGCCAGCAGCCCCAGTAGCGGGGGTCTCCAAGAGACCCAGTACTTC. Translating gives CASSPSSGGLQETQYF.

This clone turned up a few times. This rearrangement joins TRBV27 to TRBJ1-6; the D is unclear. V lost 2 bases and J lost 8, with 13 bases in between. The CDR3 runs to 15 residues. The V gene's germline CDR1 is MNHEY and CDR2 SMNVEV (reference sequence). The CDR3 region is CASSLRRRLDSPLHF. CDR3 nucleotides: TGTGCCAGCAGTTTACGGAGGCGCTTAGATTCACCCCTCCACTTT.

The chain combines TRBV5-1 with TRBJ1-4; 9 nucleotides match TRBD1. This CDR3 comprises 14 residues. Germline CDR1 SGHRS, CDR2 YFSETQ. The ends lost 5 bases at V and 7 bases at J; junction bases unmatched: 6. CDR3 in DNA: TGCGCCAGCAGACGTACAGGGGGCGGTGAAAAACTGTTTTTT. As protein: CASRRTGGGEKLFF. The whole variable domain, remainder taken from reference TRBV5-1 and TRBJ1-4, is KAGVTQTPRYLIKTRGQQVTLSCSPISGHRSVSWYQQTPGQGLQFLFEYFSETQRNKGNFPGRFSGRQFSNSRSEMNVSTLELGDSALYLCASRRTGGGEKLFFGSGTQLSVL.

This clone was found once. J is TRBJ2-2 and V is TRBV10-3; tentative D call: TRBD2 (5 bases). V lost 5 bases, J lost 4 bases, and 17 bases lay in between. There are 16 residues in the CDR3. Per germline, CDR1 ENHRY and CDR2 SYGVKD. This CDR3 is CAISPIGPGLTGELFF. CDR3 nucleotides: TGTGCCATCAGTCCAATCGGCCCAGGACTCACCGGGGAGCTGTTTTTT.

CDR3 region: CASSEGASATNEKLFF. The CDR3 coding sequence is TGTGCCAGCAGTGAAGGGGCCTCGGCAACTAATGAAAAACTGTTTTTT. J is TRBJ1-4 and V is TRBV25-1; perhaps TRBD1 as D (5 bases). This CDR3 is built from 16 residues. V was cut by 2 bases and J by 0 bases, with 10 bases left in between. Germline CDR1 is MGHDK and CDR2 is SYGVNS.

The genes are TRBV14 and TRBJ2-7, with D hard to call. The ends were cut back, 4 bases at V and 6 bases at J, with 13 bases in the middle. The CDR3 is 13 residues long. CDR1 and CDR2 (germline): SGHDN, FVKESK. For the CDR3, the DNA is TGTGCCAGCAGCCTTGAGCTAACGGGCGAGCAGTACTTC. This translates into CASSLELTGEQYF.

The CDR3 nucleotides read TGCGCCAGCGCACACCCCGGACAGGGCTCCACCGGGGAGCTGTTTTTT. Encoded protein: CASAHPGQGSTGELFF. The rearrangement uses TRBV5-1 and TRBJ2-2; 8 bases are shared with TRBD1. V shed 7 bases, J shed 4 bases, and the junction held 12 bases outside the gene matches. This CDR3 contains 16 residues. CDR1 is SGHRS, CDR2 YFSETQ, per germline.

This chain joins TRBV27 and TRBJ2-3; no definite D call. The CDR3 loop spans 13 amino acids. The germline V gene encodes CDR1 MNHEY and CDR2 SMNVEV (reference sequence). The ends were cut back, 4 bases at V and 0 bases at J, with 5 bases in the middle. DNA of the CDR3: TGTGCCAGCAGTTCCCTTAGCACAGATACGCAGTATTTT. Its translation: CASSSLSTDTQYF.

This clone has a single count. The genes are TRBV12-2 and TRBJ1-5; the table gives TRBD1 as D, unverified against the DNA. TRBV12-2 is marked as a pseudogene. The CDR3 contains 16 residues. CDR3 sequence: CASRTRQGRPNQPQHF. The CDR3 DNA sequence: TGTGCAAGTCGCACCCGACAGGGGCGCCCCAATCAGCCCCAGCATTTT.

This clone was observed a handful of times. V is TRBV11-1 and J is TRBJ2-7; the D gene is possibly TRBD2 (6 bases). The CDR3 consists of 11 residues. Trimming left V 5 bases short and J 7 bases short, with 9 bases between. From germline, CDR1 is SGHAT and CDR2 FQDESV (reference sequence). DNA for the CDR3: TGTGCCAGCAGCCGGGGGTCAGAGCAGTACTTC. Translated: CASSRGSEQYF.

This CDR3 reads CASSLTYSGNTIYF. The CDR3 DNA sequence: TGTGCCAGCAGTTTAACATACTCTGGAAACACCATATATTTT. V usage is TRBV28 and J usage is TRBJ1-3; D gene uncertain. This CDR3 is 14 amino acids long. V was clipped by 2 bases and J by 0 bases, with 5 bases between them. The V gene's germline CDR1 is MDHEN and CDR2 SYDVKM.

The genes are TRBV19 and TRBJ1-2; no clear D gene. Germline CDR1 and CDR2: LNHDA and SQIVND (reference sequence). The CDR3 has 12 residues. V was shortened by 8 bases and J by 6 bases, with 13 bases between the two germline ends. This CDR3 is CASWSRANGYTF. CDR3 DNA: TGTGCCAGTTGGTCGCGGGCTAATGGCTACACCTTC.

The rearrangement joins TRBV6-1 to TRBJ1-4, with a tentative D call TRBD1 (6 bases). V lost 4 bases, J lost 2 bases, and 11 bases lay in between. The germline V gene has CDR1 MNHNS and CDR2 SASEGT. The CDR3 spans 15 residues. The CDR3, as DNA: TGTGCCAGCAGTGCGGGGGGCTTGACTAATGAAAAACTGTTTTTT. It encodes CASSAGGLTNEKLFF.

This clone was observed a few times. The chain uses TRBV6-1 and TRBJ1-5; 7 positions agree with TRBD1. Germline-derived CDR1 and CDR2 are MNHNS and SASEGT. CDR3 length: 13 residues. V was pared by 9 bases and J by 6 bases, with 8 bases of the junction left unmatched. The CDR3 reads CASGDSVIQPQHF. In nucleotides, the CDR3 is TGTGCCAGTGGGGACAGTGTGATTCAGCCCCAGCATTTT.

The chain joins TRBV27 to TRBJ1-6, with D hard to call. The CDR3 length is 16 residues. Germline values: CDR1 MNHEY, CDR2 SMNVEV (reference sequence). The ends were cut back, 5 bases at V and 0 bases at J, with 11 bases in the middle. The CDR3 here is CASSPLVSSYNSPLHF. In nucleotides, the CDR3 is TGTGCCAGCAGTCCGCTAGTTAGCTCCTATAATTCACCCCTCCACTTT.

V and J are TRBV5-4 and TRBJ2-7, with D possibly being TRBD1 (6 bases). The length of the CDR3 is 15 residues. CDR1 is SGHNT, CDR2 YYREEE, per germline (reference sequence). V was trimmed by 0 bases and J by 5 bases, leaving 15 bases between them. The CDR3 sequence is CASSLGNRARNEQYF. CDR3 in DNA: TGTGCCAGCAGCTTGGGCAACAGGGCGCGAAACGAGCAGTACTTC.

The CDR3 DNA sequence: TGTGCCAGCAGCGTGGGACAGGGCTATGGCTACACCTTC. Its translation is CASSVGQGYGYTF. The chain employs TRBV9 and TRBJ1-2; 9 bases agree with TRBD1. V trimming: 2 bases; J trimming: 4 bases; junction bases outside the gene matches: 0. Per germline, CDR1 SGDLS and CDR2 YYNGEE. The CDR3 spans 13 residues. The full variable domain, completed using reference TRBV9 and TRBJ1-2, is DSGVTQTPKHLITATGQRVTLRCSPRSGDLSVYWYQQSLDQGLQFLIQYYNGEERAKGNILERFSAQQFPDLHSELNLSSLELGDSALYFCASSVGQGYGYTFGSGTRLTVV.

This clone has more than one count but fewer than ten. The DNA of the CDR3 is TGCGCCAGCACCCTAGGGGCGCCTGGAAACACCATATATTTT. Its protein is CASTLGAPGNTIYF. The chain is built from TRBV5-1 and TRBJ1-3; a possible D gene is TRBD1 (5 bases). Germline CDR1 is SGHRS and CDR2 is YFSETQ. This CDR3 has 14 residues. Trimming shortened V by 6 bases and J by 2 bases, and 12 bases separated the two germline ends.

The CDR3 DNA reads TGTGCCAGCACCCGGGGGGGAGCTAATGAAAAACTGTTTTTT. Amino acids: CASTRGGANEKLFF. This sequence joins TRBV7-6 and TRBJ1-4, with D tentatively TRBD1 (5 bases). Trimming stripped 7 bases from V and 3 bases from J, with 12 bases between. Germline CDR1 SGHVS, CDR2 FNYEAQ. The CDR3 spans 14 residues.

The chain has TRBV5-1 and TRBJ2-1; 10 nucleotides match TRBD2. V shed 3 bases and J 8 bases; nucleotides not matched to a gene: 8. Germline CDR1 and CDR2: SGHRS and YFSETQ. The CDR3 totals 15 residues. As DNA, the CDR3 is TGCGCCAGCAGCTACGGACTAGCGGAGGTAGATGAGCAGTTCTTC. Its protein product is CASSYGLAEVDEQFF.

V usage is TRBV5-1 and J usage is TRBJ1-4; 7 nucleotides match TRBD1. CDR3 length equals 14 residues. Germline trimming cut 3 bases from V and 4 bases from J; bases unmatched to any gene: 3. Per the germline V gene, CDR1 is SGHRS and CDR2 is YFSETQ. CDR3 residues: CASSSGQRNEKLFF. The CDR3 DNA follows: TGCGCCAGCAGCTCGGGACAGCGTAATGAAAAACTGTTTTTT.

The chain joins TRBV13 to TRBJ2-7, with D possibly being TRBD1 (5 bases). The CDR3 totals 12 residues. The V end lost 0 bases, the J end lost 11 bases, and 11 bases lay between the germline ends. Per the germline V gene, CDR1 is PRHDT and CDR2 is FYEKMQ (reference sequence). The CDR3 DNA reads as TGTGCCAGCAGCTTAGGCGTTGGGGCGGAGTACTTC. It is translated as CASSLGVGAEYF.

This chain joins TRBV18 and TRBJ2-1; 8 bases are a match to TRBD1. This CDR3 region has 15 residues. Germline CDR1 is KGHSH and CDR2 is LQKENI. Trimming took 2 bases from V and 4 from J; bases not matched to a gene: 4. CDR3 sequence reads: CASSPMTGAYNEQFF. CDR3 sequence (DNA): TGTGCCAGCTCACCAATGACAGGGGCATACAATGAGCAGTTCTTC.

In its sample, this clone was seen once. The chain combines TRBV11-3 with TRBJ2-2; perhaps TRBD2 as D (5 bases). V was cut by 5 bases and J by 1 base, with 11 bases left in between. Germline V gives CDR1 SGHNT, CDR2 YENEEA. This CDR3 spans 15 amino acids. CDR3 protein: CASSLREGNTGELFF. CDR3 nucleotides: TGTGCCAGCAGCCTCCGTGAGGGGAACACCGGGGAGCTGTTTTTT.